This T cell receptor beta chain is from a study of cytomegalovirus exposure and HLA in healthy donors. Overall study findings and caveats: The study put some 150 TCR beta chains on its list as cytomegalovirus-associated. TCR sequences were mostly rare, though some public TCRs occurred in many donors.

Libraries were prepared by immunoSEQ multiplex PCR; TCRdb keeps only in-frame clonotypes and omits some of them. Among 100,000 to 150,000 clones listed, around 85% were seen once. On this clone: Its target is unknown.

The sequencing sample was made of PBMCs. The source is a woman aged 25 to 39 in good health and CMV-seronegative.

CDR3 sequence (DNA): TGTGCCTGGAGTGTATTGGGGACTAGCGGCACAGATACGCAGTATTTT. It codes for CAWSVLGTSGTDTQYF. The rearrangement joins TRBV30 to TRBJ2-3; 10 bases agree with TRBD2. The CDR3 contains 16 residues. V lost 0 bases and J lost 1; bases outside the gene matches: 4. Germline lookup yields CDR1 GTSNPN and CDR2 SVGIG (reference sequence).